This passage covers 18 T cell receptor beta chains from one sample sequenced in a study of OX40 agonist ivuxolimab in advanced cancers. Repertoires were generated with immunoSEQ multiplex PCR, while TCRdb's copy carries only in-frame clones and drops some. The sample lists tens of thousands of clones, 90% to 95% occurring once. Material: CD4+ or CD8+ T cells sorted from blood, obtained in a trial of the OX40 agonist ivuxolimab. These receptors came from an adult with an advanced solid tumor such as melanoma, head and neck, liver or kidney cancer.

CDR3 protein: CASSLQGKGIPSTDTQYF. DNA of the CDR3: TGTGCCAGCAGTCTCCAGGGGAAGGGGATCCCGAGCACAGATACGCAGTATTTT. The chain carries TRBV27 and TRBJ2-3; a possible D gene is TRBD1 (6 bases). The CDR3 totals 18 residues. The ends were cut back, 5 bases at V and 0 bases at J, with 21 bases in the middle. Germline V gives CDR1 MNHEY, CDR2 SMNVEV (reference sequence).

The chain employs TRBV4-3 and TRBJ2-7; unclear D gene. Trimming shortened V by 1 base and J by 4 bases, and 5 bases separated the two germline ends. CDR1 is LGHNA and CDR2 is YSLEER in the germline V gene. This CDR3 spans 12 amino acids. The CDR3 sequence: CASSQGPYEQYF. The CDR3 DNA follows: TGCGCCAGCAGCCAAGGCCCGTACGAGCAGTACTTC.

The chain joins TRBV28 to TRBJ1-5; D is unresolved. With 1 base removed from V and 0 bases from J, the gap between germline ends came to 22 bases. This CDR3 is 20 amino acids long. Germline V gives CDR1 MDHEN, CDR2 SYDVKM. The CDR3: CASSLLVGMGGLYSNQPQHF. The CDR3 bases are TGTGCCAGCAGTTTATTGGTGGGTATGGGTGGCCTTTATAGCAATCAGCCCCAGCATTTT.

The chain couples TRBV11-3 to TRBJ1-1; 10 bases agree with TRBD1. CDR3 length: 17 amino acids. Germline trimming cut 0 bases from V and 3 bases from J; bases unmatched to any gene: 7. Germline V CDR1 and CDR2: SGHNT, YENEEA. CDR3 sequence (DNA): TGTGCCAGCAGCTTAGATAAACGACAGGGGGCTGACACTGAAGCTTTCTTT. It translates to CASSLDKRQGADTEAFF.

The chain is built from TRBV28 and TRBJ2-7; a possible D gene is TRBD1 (6 bases). Trimming cost V 6 bases and J 1 base, with 10 bases left between them. This CDR3 contains 13 residues. In germline, CDR1 is MDHEN, CDR2 SYDVKM. For the CDR3, the DNA is TGTGCCAGCAGAAACACAGGGTCCTACGAGCAGTACTTC. As protein: CASRNTGSYEQYF.

The chain uses TRBV7-6 and TRBJ2-2; the D call may be TRBD1 or TRBD2 (5 bases each). The CDR3 consists of 15 residues. The ends were cut back, 5 bases at V and 0 bases at J, with 10 bases in the middle. Germline V gene lookup returns CDR1 SGHVS and CDR2 FNYEAQ. CDR3 nucleotides: TGTGCCAGCAGCCGGGACGGGTCGAACACCGGGGAGCTGTTTTTT. Protein product: CASSRDGSNTGELFF.

The chain employs TRBV7-9 and TRBJ1-5, with a possible D match to TRBD1 (5 bases). Germline V lookup: CDR1 SEHNR, CDR2 FQNEAQ (reference sequence). Trimming removed 0 bases from V and 3 bases from J, with 6 bases in between. The CDR3 is 14 residues long. The CDR3 sequence is CASSLAGDNQPQHF. The CDR3 DNA is TGTGCCAGCAGCTTAGCAGGGGACAATCAGCCCCAGCATTTT.

Note on this clone: The germline gene is not matched at one end of the junction; a read error may be the cause. The chain joins TRBV25-1 to TRBJ2-1; 9 bases are shared with TRBD2. The CDR3 is made up of 15 amino acids. Germline V gene lookup returns CDR1 MGHDK and CDR2 SYGVNS. The CDR3 spells CAGSGRLAAYNEQFF. In DNA form, the CDR3 reads TGTGCCGGCAGTGGAAGACTAGCGGCCTACAATGAGCAGTTCTTC.

The chain recombines TRBV27 with TRBJ2-7; no clear D. The germline V gene encodes CDR1 MNHEY and CDR2 SMNVEV (reference sequence). The V end was cut by 6 bases, the J end by 5 bases, with 11 bases between. This CDR3 is 12 amino acids long. CDR3 loop: CASSSRANEQYF. The DNA of the CDR3 is TGTGCCAGCAGCTCCCGCGCGAACGAGCAGTACTTC.

The chain has TRBV4-1 and TRBJ2-2; D possibly uses TRBD1 or TRBD2 (5 bases each). Germline V CDR1 and CDR2: MGHRA, YSYEKL. The ends were cut back, 1 base at V and 2 bases at J, with 17 bases in the middle. The CDR3 extends over 18 amino acids. In DNA, the CDR3 is TGCGCCAGCAGCCAAGCCCCAGTCGGGACGGGTAACACCGGGGAGCTGTTTTTT. It is translated as CASSQAPVGTGNTGELFF.

The CDR3 protein is CASRTGGTYEQYF. CDR3 in DNA: TGCGCCAGCAGAACAGGCGGAACCTACGAGCAGTACTTC. The chain combines TRBV5-1 with TRBJ2-7; D might be TRBD1 (5 bases). The ends were cut back, 5 bases at V and 2 bases at J, with 11 bases in the middle. Germline loops: CDR1 SGHRS, CDR2 YFSETQ. The CDR3 loop spans 13 amino acids.

CDR3 residues: CASSPWVGTGTDENEKLFF. For the CDR3, the DNA is TGTGCCAGCAGTCCCTGGGTGGGGACAGGGACCGACGAAAATGAAAAACTGTTTTTT. The J gene is TRBJ1-4, the V gene TRBV28; 9 positions agree with TRBD1. After removal of 5 bases from V and 5 bases from J, the junction contained 18 bases not matched to a gene. CDR3 size: 19 residues. Germline CDR1 MDHEN, CDR2 SYDVKM. The whole variable domain, remainder taken from reference TRBV28 and TRBJ1-4, is DVKVTQSSRYLVKRTGEKVFLECVQDMDHENMFWYRQDPGLGLRLIYFSYDVKMKEKGDIPEGYSVSREKKERFSLILESASTNQTSMYLCASSPWVGTGTDENEKLFFGSGTQLSVL.

This clone has a single count. The chain combines TRBV5-6 with TRBJ2-7; either TRBD1 or TRBD2 may supply D (6 bases each). CDR1 is SGHDT, CDR2 YYEEEE, per germline. Trimming shortened V by 0 bases and J by 7 bases, and 17 bases separated the two germline ends. There are 15 residues in the CDR3. DNA for the CDR3: TGTGCCAGCAGCTTGGTCGAGGGGGGACCGGAAGAGCAGTACTTC. It is translated as CASSLVEGGPEEQYF.

This clone was seen a single time. The rearrangement uses TRBV6-5 and TRBJ2-4; 9 bases agree with TRBD1. This CDR3 is built from 13 residues. Per the germline V gene, CDR1 is MNHEY and CDR2 is SVGAGI. V lost 1 base, J lost 8 bases, and 0 bases stayed unmatched. This chain's CDR3 is CASSYWTGDIQYF. The DNA of the CDR3 is TGTGCCAGCAGTTACTGGACAGGGGACATTCAGTACTTC.

The DNA of the CDR3 is TGTGCCAGCAGCCCGACTCCGGGACAGGCCTACGAGCAGTACTTC. Its protein product is CASSPTPGQAYEQYF. V usage is TRBV5-5 and J usage is TRBJ2-7, with 8 bases aligning to TRBD1. The germline gives CDR1 SGHKS, CDR2 YYEKEE (reference sequence). CDR3 length: 15 residues. Trimming removed 4 bases from V and 2 bases from J; junction bases left unmatched: 8.

The chain is built from TRBV29-1 and TRBJ1-5; the match to TRBD1 covers 10 bases. The V gene's germline CDR1 is SQVTM and CDR2 ANQGSEA. The CDR3 is 13 residues long. The V gene end was trimmed by 4 bases and the J gene end by 4 bases; junction bases not matched to a gene: 1. CDR3 coding DNA: TGCAGCGTTGGACAGGGGGCGAATCAGCCCCAGCATTTT. Its protein product is CSVGQGANQPQHF.

This chain links TRBV6-6 with TRBJ1-5, with D unclear. The germline CDR1 and CDR2 sequences are MNHNY and SVGAGI (reference sequence). Trimming cost V 0 bases and J 11 bases, with 14 bases left between them. This CDR3 contains 14 residues. The CDR3 DNA follows: TGTGCCAGCAGTTACTCGGGCGGAAGGGAATCCCAGCATTTT. Translation gives CASSYSGGRESQHF.

The rearrangement links TRBV4-3 to TRBJ2-1; 7 positions agree with TRBD2. This CDR3 has 19 residues. J lost 0 bases, V lost 0 bases, and 11 bases had no gene match. CDR1 and CDR2 (germline): LGHNA, YSLEER. The CDR3, as DNA: TGCGCCAGCAGCCAAGATAGGAGCGCTAGCGGCCTCTCCTACAATGAGCAGTTCTTC. Protein product: CASSQDRSASGLSYNEQFF.